The rows below give T cell receptor beta chains drawn from one sample of a study of blood T cell repertoires in COVID-19. The assay was immunoSEQ multiplex PCR, and TCRdb's table has in-frame clones only and misses some. The profile shows 250,000 or so clones, over 75% of them singletons. What was sequenced was PBMCs or T cells enriched from blood (not recorded which). The source of these receptors is a woman aged 40 to 50 who had been exposed to COVID-19. CDR3s include the opening cysteine and the closing phenylalanine or tryptophan. A D gene is named only where the DNA matches it firmly. Clone sizes are given selectively: once, few, many, or a class where the clone is expanded.

size: .
D: TRBD1
V: TRBV24-1
J: TRBJ2-4
DNA: TGTGCCACCGAAAACGGACAGGGCCAGTACTTC
CDR3: CATENGQGQYF

size: .
D: TRBD2
V: TRBV9
J: TRBJ2-3
DNA: TGTGCCAGCAGCATTCTAGCGGAAACGGGGTACACAGATACGCAGTATTTT
CDR3: CASSILAETGYTDTQYF

size: .
D: .
V: TRBV25-1
J: TRBJ2-5
DNA: TGTGCCAGCAGTGAAGTTTCCTATTTCAAGGAGACCCAGTACTTC
CDR3: CASSEVSYFKETQYF

size: few
D: .
V: TRBV7-5
J: TRBJ1-2
DNA: TGTGTCAGAAGCTTAATTTCACGCAGGATCTATTTCTATGGCTACACCTTC
CDR3: CVRSLISRRIYFYGYTF

size: once
D: .
V: TRBV7-8
J: TRBJ1-6
DNA: TGTGCCAGCAGCCCACGCCCAGGGGTTTACTCACCCCTCCACTTT
CDR3: CASSPRPGVYSPLHF

size: .
D: .
V: TRBV19
J: TRBJ2-1
DNA: TGTGCCAGTAGTATAGACAGGGCACCCTACAATGAGCAGTTCTTC
CDR3: CASSIDRAPYNEQFF

size: .
D: TRBD2
V: TRBV11-2
J: TRBJ2-3
DNA: TGTGCCAGCACCCGAGTAGCTAGCGGGAGGGCCACAGATACGCAGTATTTT
CDR3: CASTRVASGRATDTQYF

size: .
D: .
V: TRBV7-9
J: TRBJ2-3
DNA: TGTGCCAGCAGCTTCCCAGGGATCCGGGAGTCTAGCACAGATACGCAGTATTTT
CDR3: CASSFPGIRESSTDTQYF

size: .
D: TRBD1
V: TRBV5-4
J: TRBJ2-5
DNA: TGTGCCAGCAGCTTTGGACAGGGGACAGAGACCCAGTACTTC
CDR3: CASSFGQGTETQYF

size: .
D: .
V: TRBV28
J: TRBJ1-5
DNA: TGTGCCAGCGCGCGCCCACAGGGCAGTCAGCCCCAGCATTTT
CDR3: CASARPQGSQPQHF

size: .
D: TRBD1
V: TRBV19
J: TRBJ1-1
DNA: TGTGCCAGTATTGCAGGGGGCGCAGATAGGAACACTGAAGCTTTCTTT
CDR3: CASIAGGADRNTEAFF

size: .
D: TRBD1
V: TRBV7-9
J: TRBJ1-5
DNA: TGTGCCAGCAGCCGGACAGGGAATCAGCCCCAGCATTTT
CDR3: CASSRTGNQPQHF

size: .
D: TRBD2
V: TRBV2
J: TRBJ2-2
DNA: TGTGCCACACTAGCGGGATGGACGGGCGGGGAGCTGTTTTTT
CDR3: CATLAGWTGGELFF

size: .
D: .
V: TRBV29-1
J: TRBJ1-2
DNA: TGCAGCGTTGAAAGAGAGGTCTATGGCTACACCTTC
CDR3: CSVEREVYGYTF

size: .
D: .
V: TRBV11-2
J: TRBJ1-4
DNA: TGTGCCAGCAGCCCCACACAGGGCCTTGCAACTAATGAAAAACTGTTTTTT
CDR3: CASSPTQGLATNEKLFF

size: few
D: .
V: TRBV19
J: TRBJ1-1
DNA: TGTGCCAGTAGTATAGAACTAAGGGGCCCTGAAGCTTTCTTT
CDR3: CASSIELRGPEAFF

size: .
D: .
V: TRBV5-1
J: TRBJ2-1
DNA: TGCGCCAGCAGCTTGGGTCCAGACAATGAGCAGTTCTTC
CDR3: CASSLGPDNEQFF

size: .
D: .
V: TRBV5-3
J: TRBJ1-1
DNA: TGTGCCAGAAGCCCTCGGCGGTTGAACACTGAAGCTTTCTTT
CDR3: CARSPRRLNTEAFF

size: few
D: TRBD1
V: TRBV6-5
J: TRBJ2-7
DNA: TGTGCCAGCACACCAGACAGGGTGAGTCACGAGCAGTACTTC
CDR3: CASTPDRVSHEQYF

size: .
D: TRBD2
V: TRBV12-5
J: TRBJ2-5
DNA: TGTGCTAGTGGTTCGGGACTACAGTACCAAGAGACCCAGTACTTC
CDR3: CASGSGLQYQETQYF

size: few
D: TRBD2
V: TRBV11-3
J: TRBJ2-3
DNA: TGTGCCAGCAGCTTAGGCGTAGCGGGAAACAGCGATACGCAGTATTTT
CDR3: CASSLGVAGNSDTQYF

size: once
D: TRBD2
V: TRBV12-5
J: TRBJ2-5
DNA: TGTGCTAGTGGCCTTACTAGCGAGGAGACCCAGTACTTC
CDR3: CASGLTSEETQYF

size: .
D: .
V: TRBV9
J: TRBJ2-3
DNA: TGTGCCAGCAGCGTAAACAGGGCAGGGGATACGCAGTATTTT
CDR3: CASSVNRAGDTQYF

size: .
D: TRBD1
V: TRBV7-6
J: TRBJ1-6
DNA: TGTGCCAGCAGCTTGATTCGGGACAGAAATTCACCCCTCCACTTT
CDR3: CASSLIRDRNSPLHF

size: .
D: .
V: TRBV6-2/TRBV6-3
J: TRBJ1-4
DNA: TGTGCCAGCAGTTACGGTTCCGGGAACAATGAAAAACTGTTTTTT
CDR3: CASSYGSGNNEKLFF

size: .
D: TRBD1
V: TRBV3-1/TRBV3-2
J: TRBJ1-1
DNA: TGTGCCAGCAGCCGTTGGACAGGGGGCATTGGCACTGAAGCTTTCTTT
CDR3: CASSRWTGGIGTEAFF

size: .
D: TRBD1
V: TRBV18
J: TRBJ1-1
DNA: TGTGCCAGCTCACCACCCGGACAGGGGCGGATGCCTGAAGCTTTCTTT
CDR3: CASSPPGQGRMPEAFF

size: .
D: .
V: TRBV7-9
J: TRBJ2-3
DNA: TGTGCCAGCAGCCCCTTCGATACGCAGTATTTT
CDR3: CASSPFDTQYF